This T cell receptor (beta chain) was profiled in a study of blood T cell repertoires in COVID-19. Clones were sequenced by immunoSEQ multiplex PCR, and TCRdb holds only the in-frame ones, with some missing. The repertoire consists of 60,000 to 85,000 clones, with 87% occurring once and the leading ten covering 29%. Sequenced material: peripheral blood. The sequence was obtained from a woman at least 80 years old with active or convalescent COVID-19.

The CDR3 sequence: CASSFVTDGRATDTQYF. CDR3 coding DNA: TGTGCCAGCAGCTTCGTAACTGATGGCAGGGCAACAGATACGCAGTATTTT. The genes are TRBV5-8 and TRBJ2-3, with a tentative D call TRBD1 (5 bases). Germline V CDR1 and CDR2: SGHTS, YDEGEE. The CDR3 spans 17 residues. The germline V and J ends were trimmed by 2 bases and 3 bases, with 19 bases remaining between them.